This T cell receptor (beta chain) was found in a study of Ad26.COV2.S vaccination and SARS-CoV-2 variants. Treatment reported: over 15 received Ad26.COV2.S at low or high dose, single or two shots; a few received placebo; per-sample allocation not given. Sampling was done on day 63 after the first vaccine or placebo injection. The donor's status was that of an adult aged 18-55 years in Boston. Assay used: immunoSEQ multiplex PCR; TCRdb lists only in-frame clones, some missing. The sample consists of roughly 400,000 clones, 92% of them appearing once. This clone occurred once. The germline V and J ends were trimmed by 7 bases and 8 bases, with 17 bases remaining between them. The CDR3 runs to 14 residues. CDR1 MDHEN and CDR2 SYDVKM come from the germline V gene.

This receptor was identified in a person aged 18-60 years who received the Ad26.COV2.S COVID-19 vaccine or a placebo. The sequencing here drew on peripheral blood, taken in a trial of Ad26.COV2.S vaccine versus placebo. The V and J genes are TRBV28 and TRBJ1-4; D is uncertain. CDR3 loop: CASTLRFQREKLFF. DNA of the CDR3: TGTGCCAGCACCTTACGGTTCCAAAGGGAAAAACTGTTTTTT.